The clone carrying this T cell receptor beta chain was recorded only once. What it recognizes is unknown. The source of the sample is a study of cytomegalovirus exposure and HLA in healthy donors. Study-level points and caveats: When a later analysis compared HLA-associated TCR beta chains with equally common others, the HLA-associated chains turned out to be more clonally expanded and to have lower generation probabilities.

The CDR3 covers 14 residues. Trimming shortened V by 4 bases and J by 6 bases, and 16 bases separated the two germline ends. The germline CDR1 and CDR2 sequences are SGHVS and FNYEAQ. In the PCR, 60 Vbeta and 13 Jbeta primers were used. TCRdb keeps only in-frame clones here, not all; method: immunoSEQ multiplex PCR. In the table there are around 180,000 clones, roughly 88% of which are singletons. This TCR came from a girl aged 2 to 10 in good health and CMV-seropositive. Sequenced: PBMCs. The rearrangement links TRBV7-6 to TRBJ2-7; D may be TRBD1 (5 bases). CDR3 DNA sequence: TGTGCCAGCAGCTATGTGGACACCCCGGGCGAGCAGTACTTC. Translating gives CASSYVDTPGEQYF.